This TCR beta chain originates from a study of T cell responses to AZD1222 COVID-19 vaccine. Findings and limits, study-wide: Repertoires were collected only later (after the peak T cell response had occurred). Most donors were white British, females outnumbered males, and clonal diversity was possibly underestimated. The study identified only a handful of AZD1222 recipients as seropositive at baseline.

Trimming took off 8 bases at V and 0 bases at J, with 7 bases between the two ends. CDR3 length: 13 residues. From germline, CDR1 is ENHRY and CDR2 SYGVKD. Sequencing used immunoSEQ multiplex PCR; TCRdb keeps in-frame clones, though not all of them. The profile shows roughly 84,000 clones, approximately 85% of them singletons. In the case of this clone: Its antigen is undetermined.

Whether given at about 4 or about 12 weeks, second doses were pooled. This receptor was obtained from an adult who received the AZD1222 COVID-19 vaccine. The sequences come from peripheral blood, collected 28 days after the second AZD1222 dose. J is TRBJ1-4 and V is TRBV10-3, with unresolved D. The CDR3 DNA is TGTGCCATCGGAGCAGCAACTAATGAAAAACTGTTTTTT. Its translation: CAIGAATNEKLFF.